Each of the 11 T cell receptor beta chains below was sequenced from the same sample in a study of regulatory T cells. These receptors' antigens are unknown. Study results and limitations: In CD3G-deficient patients, conventional CD4+ T cells were enriched for hydrophobic CDR3 residues at positions 6 and 7.

The PCR used 52 TRBV and 13 TRBJ primers. Some clones are missing from TCRdb's copy, which holds only in-frame ones; the method was immunoSEQ multiplex PCR. The data show tens of thousands of clones, roughly 90% seen once. Sequencing was carried out using conventional CD4+ T cells sorted from blood. The receptor set was obtained from a person aged 18 to 30 with CD3G deficiency.

V gene TRBV6-1 combines with J gene TRBJ2-7; no clear D gene. Germline CDR1 MNHNS, CDR2 SASEGT. V dropped 2 bases and J dropped 6 bases, with 11 bases sitting between them. The CDR3 is 13 amino acids. CDR3 amino acids: CASSETGLPEQYF. Here the CDR3 DNA reads TGTGCCAGCAGTGAAACGGGCCTCCCCGAGCAGTACTTC.

This clone was observed once. This chain joins TRBV6-1 and TRBJ2-7, with D perhaps matching TRBD1 (6 bases). There are 13 residues in the CDR3. Per the germline V gene, CDR1 is MNHNS and CDR2 is SASEGT. Deletions cut 4 bases from V and 3 bases from J, with 10 bases between. The CDR3 sequence is CASSAGQIYEQYF. The CDR3 DNA reads as TGTGCCAGCAGTGCTGGACAGATCTACGAGCAGTACTTC.

The chain joins TRBV11-2 to TRBJ1-1; D unclear. The V and J ends lost 6 bases and 3 bases respectively, with 11 bases between them. This CDR3 region has 13 residues. Germline CDR1 and CDR2: SGHAT and FQNNGV. CDR3 DNA: TGTGCCAGCAGTTCCGATCGGGACACTGAAGCTTTCTTT. Translating gives CASSSDRDTEAFF.

This chain links TRBV5-1 with TRBJ2-1, with 7 bases lining up with TRBD2. Germline trimming cut 0 bases from V and 7 bases from J; bases unmatched to any gene: 7. CDR1 SGHRS and CDR2 YFSETQ come from the germline V gene. The CDR3 is 15 residues long. This chain's CDR3 is CASSLGTRAVNEQFF. CDR3 bases: TGCGCCAGCAGCTTGGGGACTAGGGCGGTAAATGAGCAGTTCTTC.

The V and J genes are TRBV6-5 and TRBJ1-5; D is undetermined. V gave up 6 bases and J gave up 5 bases, with 14 bases separating them. CDR1 is MNHEY and CDR2 is SVGAGI in the germline V gene. The CDR3 extends over 14 amino acids. Written as DNA, the CDR3 is TGTGCCAGCAGCAAAAGTCGGGGATATCAGCCCCAGCATTTT. This gives the protein CASSKSRGYQPQHF.

The genes are TRBV18 and TRBJ1-2, with D unresolved. Germline V gene data show CDR1 as KGHSH and CDR2 as LQKENI. Trimming left V 3 bases short and J 1 base short, with 6 bases between. This CDR3 spans 13 amino acids. The CDR3 loop reads CASSPGGNYGYTF. The CDR3 DNA reads as TGTGCCAGCTCACCGGGCGGTAACTATGGCTACACCTTC. The full variable domain, in which reference TRBV18 and TRBJ1-2 provide the parts outside the CDR3, is NAGVMQNPRHLVRRRGQEARLRCSPMKGHSHVYWYRQLPEEGLKFMVYLQKENIIDESGMPKERFSAEFPKEGPSILRIQQVVRGDSAAYFCASSPGGNYGYTFGSGTRLTVV.

The chain employs TRBV6-1 and TRBJ1-4; D is undetermined. V was pared by 4 bases and J by 7 bases, with 16 bases between. This CDR3 spans 15 amino acids. The germline gives CDR1 MNHNS, CDR2 SASEGT. CDR3 DNA: TGTGCCAGCAGTGCCGACGGCCGATGGGGTGAAAAACTGTTTTTT. Translation gives CASSADGRWGEKLFF.

The CDR3 nucleotides read TGTGCCAGCAGTGCCGAAGCGGCGTACTATACGCAGTATTTT. Protein product: CASSAEAAYYTQYF. The chain recombines TRBV6-1 with TRBJ2-3; D might be TRBD2 (5 bases). CDR1 is MNHNS, CDR2 SASEGT, per germline. This CDR3 region has 14 residues. Trimming removed 4 bases from V and 7 bases from J, with 15 bases in between.

The chain links TRBV6-1 to TRBJ1-4; D not resolved. The length of the CDR3 is 13 residues. V lost 5 bases to trimming and J lost 4 bases, with 8 bases between them. CDR1 is MNHNS and CDR2 is SASEGT in the germline V gene. CDR3 amino acids: CASSFQYNEKLFF. Here the CDR3 DNA reads TGTGCCAGCAGTTTTCAATATAATGAAAAACTGTTTTTT.

The V call is TRBV5-1, the J call TRBJ2-7; 12 positions match TRBD1. V gave up 4 bases and J gave up 10 bases; unmatched junction bases: 9. CDR3 length: 14 amino acids. From germline, CDR1 is SGHRS and CDR2 YFSETQ. The CDR3 sequence: CASSVGQGARKQYF. As DNA, the CDR3 is TGCGCCAGCAGCGTGGGACAGGGGGCGCGGAAACAGTACTTC.

The V gene is TRBV9, the J gene TRBJ2-5, with a tentative D call TRBD2 (5 bases). The CDR3 is 13 residues long. CDR1 is SGDLS, CDR2 YYNGEE, per germline. V dropped 0 bases and J dropped 11 bases, with 14 bases sitting between them. This chain's CDR3 is CASSVAPEGEQYF. In DNA, the CDR3 is TGTGCCAGCAGCGTAGCACCAGAGGGAGAGCAGTACTTC.